This T cell receptor (beta chain) is from a study of post-analysis software for immune sequencing data. To note about this clonotype: As yet, its antigen is unknown.

This CDR3 contains 17 residues. Per germline, CDR1 MNHNS and CDR2 SASEGT. V was trimmed by 2 bases and J by 1 base, leaving 15 bases between them. Study conclusions and caveats: Patients had higher frequencies than controls of about five TRBV segments, including TRBV5-6, TRBV5-1 and TRBV20-1.

Unique molecular identifiers had been added to the TCR beta cDNA libraries. In TCRdb, the PCR reads were re-called with MiXCR into one record per CDR3 protein. In the table there are roughly 620,000 distinct CDR3 sequences, roughly 47% of which are singletons. The chain carries TRBV6-1 and TRBJ1-5; tentative D call: TRBD1 (5 bases). Sequenced material: blood. This sequence was found in a girl aged 10 to 17 with multiple sclerosis. CDR3 loop: CASSEKGTGLSNQPQHF. In nucleotides, the CDR3 is TGTGCCAGCAGTGAAAAGGGCACAGGACTAAGCAATCAGCCCCAGCATTTT.